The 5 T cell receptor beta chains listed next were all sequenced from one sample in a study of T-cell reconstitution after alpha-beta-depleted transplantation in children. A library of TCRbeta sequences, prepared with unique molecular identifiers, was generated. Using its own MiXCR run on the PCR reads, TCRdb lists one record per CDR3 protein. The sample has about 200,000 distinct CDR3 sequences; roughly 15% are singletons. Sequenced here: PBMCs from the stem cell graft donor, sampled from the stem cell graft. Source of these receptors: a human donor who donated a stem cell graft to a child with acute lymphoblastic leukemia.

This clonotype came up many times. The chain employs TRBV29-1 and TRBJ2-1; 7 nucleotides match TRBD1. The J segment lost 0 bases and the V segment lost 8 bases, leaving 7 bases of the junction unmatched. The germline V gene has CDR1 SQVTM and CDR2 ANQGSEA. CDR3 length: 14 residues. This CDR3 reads CSHGTESSYNEQFF. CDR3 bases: TGCAGCCATGGGACAGAGAGCTCCTACAATGAGCAGTTCTTC.

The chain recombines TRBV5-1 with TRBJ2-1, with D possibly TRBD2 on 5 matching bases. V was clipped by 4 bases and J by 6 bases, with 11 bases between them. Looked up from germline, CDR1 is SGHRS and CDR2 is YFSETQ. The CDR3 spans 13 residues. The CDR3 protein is CASSPTRSNEQFF. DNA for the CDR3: TGCGCCAGCAGCCCTACTAGGTCCAATGAGCAGTTCTTC.

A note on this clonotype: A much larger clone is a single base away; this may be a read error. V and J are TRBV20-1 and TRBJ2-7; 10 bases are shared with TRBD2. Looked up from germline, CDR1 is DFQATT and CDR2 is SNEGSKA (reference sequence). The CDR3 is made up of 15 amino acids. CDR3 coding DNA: TGCAGTGCTAGAGCTAGCGGGGGCCTTACCTACCAGCAGTACTTC. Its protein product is CSARASGGLTYQQYF.

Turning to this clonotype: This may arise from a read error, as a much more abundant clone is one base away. The CDR3 nucleotides are TGCGCCAGCAGCCACGATCCGGGCAATGAGCAGTTCTTC. Its protein is CASSHDPGNEQFF. V and J are TRBV5-1 and TRBJ2-1, with unresolved D. V lost 4 bases, J lost 6 bases, and 11 bases lay in between. The CDR3 spans 13 residues. CDR1 is SGHRS, CDR2 YFSETQ, per germline. The whole variable domain, remainder taken from reference TRBV5-1 and TRBJ2-1, is KAGVTQTPRYLIKTRGQQVTLSCSPISGHRSVSWYQQTPGQGLQFLFEYFSETQRNKGNFPGRFSGRQFSNSRSEMNVSTLELGDSALYLCASSHDPGNEQFFGPGTRLTVL.

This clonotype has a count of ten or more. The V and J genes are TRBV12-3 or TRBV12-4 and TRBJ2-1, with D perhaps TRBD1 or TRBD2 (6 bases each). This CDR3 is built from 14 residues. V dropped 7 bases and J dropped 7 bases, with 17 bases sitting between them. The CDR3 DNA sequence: TGTGCCAGCATTCTGGGGGCAGGGAGGAATGAGCAGTTCTTC. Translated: CASILGAGRNEQFF.